This record concerns one T cell receptor beta chain sequence. The antigen remains undetermined. The record originates from a study of shared clonotypes between healthy human individuals. Study-wide points: Of the naive CD4 clonotypes, roughly 5% were shared across a handful of donors.

With 4 bases removed from V and 0 bases from J, the gap between germline ends came to 10 bases. The CDR3 extends over 15 amino acids. The germline gives CDR1 MNHEY, CDR2 SMNVEV (reference sequence). Researchers ran the assay at a deep level. Researchers divided each subset's genomic DNA evenly across several immunoSEQ plates. TCRdb keeps only in-frame clones here, not all; method: immunoSEQ multiplex PCR. The sample has over a million clones; over 95% are singletons. V usage is TRBV27 and J usage is TRBJ1-3; D is undetermined. The source material was naive CD4+ T cells sorted from blood. Documented subset: CD45RA+ positively selected. The source of this sequence is a man younger than 40 in good health. The CDR3 region is CASSYRRDSGNTIYF. CDR3 nucleotides: TGTGCCAGCAGTTATAGGCGGGACTCTGGAAACACCATATATTTT.